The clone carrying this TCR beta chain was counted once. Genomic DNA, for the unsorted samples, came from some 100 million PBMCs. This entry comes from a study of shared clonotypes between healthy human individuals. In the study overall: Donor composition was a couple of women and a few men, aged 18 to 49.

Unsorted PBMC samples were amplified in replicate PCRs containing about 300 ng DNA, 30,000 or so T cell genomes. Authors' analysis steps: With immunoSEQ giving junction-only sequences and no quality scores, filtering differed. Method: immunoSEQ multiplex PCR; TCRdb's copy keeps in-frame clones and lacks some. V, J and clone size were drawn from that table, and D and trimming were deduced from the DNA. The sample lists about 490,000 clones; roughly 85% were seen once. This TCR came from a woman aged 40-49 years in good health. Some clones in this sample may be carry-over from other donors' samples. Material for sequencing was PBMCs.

The chain's CDR3 is CASSQLSSQGAPYEQYF. The DNA for the CDR3 is TGTGCCAGTAGTCAACTTTCGTCACAGGGGGCACCCTACGAGCAGTACTTC. The V gene is TRBV19, the J gene TRBJ2-7; 9 bases agree with TRBD1. The CDR3 totals 17 residues. V was pared by 5 bases and J by 2 bases, with 13 bases of the junction left unmatched. Germline CDR1 LNHDA, CDR2 SQIVND (reference sequence).